Below, 29 T cell receptor beta chains from the same sample are listed, as sequenced in a study of cytomegalovirus exposure and HLA in healthy donors (dated by TCRdb to 2016 to 2017). The method behind the library was the immunoSEQ multiplex PCR assay. For the multiplex PCR, a mixture combining 60 forward primers for TCR Vbeta segments and 13 reverse primers for TCR Jbeta segments was used. Not all clones reach the TCRdb copy of this immuneACCESS table, which keeps in-frame sequences only. Checked studies attribute under half of the gap to unresolved V genes and leave the rest unexplained. The sample yields hundreds of thousands of clones; just under 80% were counted once. The top ten clonotypes cover approximately 0.47% of the sample. Sequencing was carried out using PBMCs. These receptors came from a boy between 10 and 17 years old in good health and CMV-seronegative.

This sequence joins TRBV7-6 and TRBJ1-1; 8 bases align to TRBD1. Trimming removed 5 bases from V and 4 bases from J; junction bases left unmatched: 3. CDR1 SGHVS and CDR2 FNYEAQ come from the germline V gene. The CDR3 has 13 amino acids. In DNA, the CDR3 is TGTGCCAGCAGCCCTGGACAGGGCACTGAAGCTTTCTTT. It codes for CASSPGQGTEAFF.

This clone has more than one count but fewer than ten. The rearrangement links TRBV6-1 to TRBJ1-1; possibly TRBD1 for D (6 bases). Between the trimmed V and J ends, which lost 8 bases and 0 bases, there was a span of 16 bases. The CDR3 covers 15 residues. The germline gives CDR1 MNHNS, CDR2 SASEGT. CDR3 region: CASPNRDTLNTEAFF. In DNA, the CDR3 is TGTGCCAGCCCCAACCGGGACACCTTGAACACTGAAGCTTTCTTT.

The V and J genes are TRBV7-9 and TRBJ2-7; D possibly corresponds to TRBD2 (6 bases). The germline gives CDR1 SEHNR, CDR2 FQNEAQ (reference sequence). The CDR3 sequence is 13 residues long. Trimming took 7 bases from V and 3 from J, leaving 13 bases between them. The CDR3 reads CASTGDFYYEQYF. CDR3 nucleotide sequence: TGTGCCAGCACCGGGGACTTCTACTACGAGCAGTACTTC.

The chain combines TRBV6-5 with TRBJ2-7; TRBD2 agrees at 10 bases. V was pared by 6 bases and J by 6 bases, with 11 bases of the junction left unmatched. CDR1 MNHEY and CDR2 SVGAGI come from the germline V gene. The CDR3 sequence is 15 residues long. CDR3: CASSTSTSGEGEQYF. As DNA, the CDR3 is TGTGCCAGCAGCACCTCCACTAGCGGGGAGGGCGAGCAGTACTTC.

This clone was counted only a few times. In nucleotides, the CDR3 is TGTGCCAGCAGCGCACCCTTGACAGGGCTCGGAAACACCATATATTTT. It translates to CASSAPLTGLGNTIYF. The rearrangement uses TRBV2 and TRBJ1-3; 7 nucleotides match TRBD1. Germline CDR1 reads SNHLY; CDR2 reads FYNNEI. This CDR3 has 16 residues. V shed 6 bases and J 4 bases; nucleotides not matched to a gene: 12.

The genes are TRBV6-7 and TRBJ1-5, with 7 bases fitting TRBD1. TRBV6-7 qualifies as an ORF whose function is uncertain. This CDR3 region has 13 residues. The junction had 2 bases not matched to a gene; V was cut back by 3 bases and J by 6 bases. The CDR3 spells CASSYPGGQPQHF. DNA of the CDR3: TGTGCCAGCAGTTATCCAGGGGGTCAGCCCCAGCATTTT.

The chain recombines TRBV5-4 with TRBJ2-5; TRBD1 is a possible D gene (5 bases). Near its end, the DNA agrees better with TRBJ2-7, so the J call may be wrong. Germline CDR1 reads SGHNT; CDR2 reads YYREEE (reference sequence). The CDR3 is 17 amino acids. The CDR3 DNA is TGTGCCAGCAGCCCCGAGCTAGGGGCCAAAAGCACCCACGAGCAGTACTTC. Protein product: CASSPELGAKSTHEQYF.

The rearrangement joins TRBV2 to TRBJ2-2; the match to TRBD1 covers 11 bases. J was trimmed by 6 bases and V by 7 bases; bases with no gene match: 10. The CDR3 is made up of 16 amino acids. The germline CDR1 and CDR2 sequences are SNHLY and FYNNEI. CDR3 coding DNA: TGTGCCAGCACCCCGGGACAGGGGGTTCTTGCCGGGGAGCTGTTTTTT. This codes for CASTPGQGVLAGELFF.

The rearrangement uses TRBV2 and TRBJ2-1; 7 bases line up with TRBD1. Germline V gives CDR1 SNHLY, CDR2 FYNNEI. The CDR3 consists of 14 residues. Trimming at V came to 6 bases and at J to 6 bases, leaving 8 bases not matched to a gene. CDR3 residues: CASRPPGQPNEQFF. The CDR3 DNA reads TGTGCCAGCAGGCCTCCGGGACAGCCCAATGAGCAGTTCTTC. Combining the CDR3 with reference TRBV2 and TRBJ2-1 gives the whole variable domain EPEVTQTPSHQVTQMGQEVILRCVPISNHLYFYWYRQILGQKVEFLVSFYNNEISEKSEIFDDQFSVERPDGSNFTLKIRSTKLEDSAMYFCASRPPGQPNEQFFGPGTRLTVL.

V is TRBV15 and J is TRBJ2-7; 7 nucleotides match TRBD2. The CDR3 is 17 residues long. The V segment lost 0 bases and the J segment 3 bases; nucleotides outside the gene matches: 11. Per germline, CDR1 LNHNV and CDR2 YYDKDF (reference sequence). CDR3 DNA: TGTGCCACCAGCAGAGATAAAGGGCTAGCGGAACGCTACGAGCAGTACTTC. Its protein is CATSRDKGLAERYEQYF.

The chain is built from TRBV29-1 and TRBJ2-7; 10 bases agree with TRBD1. CDR3 length: 13 residues. CDR1 is SQVTM, CDR2 ANQGSEA, per germline. Losses at the gene ends were 6 bases for V and 6 bases for J; bases not matched to a gene: 8. For the CDR3, the DNA is TGCAGCGTGGGGCGGGACAGGGGCTGCGAGCAGTACTTC. Translating it yields CSVGRDRGCEQYF.

The chain combines TRBV5-1 with TRBJ2-1; 12 bases are shared with TRBD2. Germline V gene sequence: CDR1 SGHRS, CDR2 YFSETQ. The CDR3 is 16 amino acids. Germline trimming cut 5 bases from V and 4 bases from J; bases unmatched to any gene: 7. CDR3 bases: TGCGCCAGCAGATACCTAGCGGGAGGGAGGTACAATGAGCAGTTCTTC. This translates into CASRYLAGGRYNEQFF.

V and J are TRBV11-2 and TRBJ2-1; TRBD2 is a possible D gene (5 bases). The CDR3 covers 16 residues. V gave up 7 bases and J gave up 0 bases, with 16 bases separating them. Germline V gene data show CDR1 as SGHAT and CDR2 as FQNNGV. The CDR3 spells CASTPGLMSSYNEQFF. The CDR3, as DNA: TGTGCCAGCACCCCTGGACTCATGAGCTCCTACAATGAGCAGTTCTTC.

The rearrangement uses TRBV13 and TRBJ1-4; a possible D gene is TRBD1 (6 bases). V shed 4 bases and J shed 4 bases, with 10 bases lying between them. CDR1 PRHDT and CDR2 FYEKMQ come from the germline V gene (reference sequence). The CDR3 sequence is 14 residues long. The CDR3 DNA is TGTGCCAGCAGCTCACAGGGTCATAATGAAAAACTGTTTTTT. Amino acid sequence: CASSSQGHNEKLFF.

J is TRBJ1-1 and V is TRBV5-1; the match to TRBD1 covers 10 bases. Unmatched junction bases numbered 7, after V lost 4 bases and J lost 4 bases. The CDR3 runs 15 residues. CDR1 and CDR2 from the germline V gene are SGHRS and YFSETQ. Here the CDR3 DNA reads TGCGCCAGCAGCGACCGGGACAGGGGCCCCACTGAAGCTTTCTTT. Its translation: CASSDRDRGPTEAFF.

This chain uses TRBV4-2 with TRBJ2-1, with D possibly being TRBD2 (7 bases). Germline CDR1 is LGHNA and CDR2 is YNFKEQ. There are 15 residues in the CDR3. V was trimmed by 1 base and J by 5 bases, leaving 12 bases between them. CDR3 in DNA: TGTGCCAGCAGCCAAGGCGGGGGCGCTAACAATGAGCAGTTCTTC. Protein sequence: CASSQGGGANNEQFF.

The chain links TRBV27 to TRBJ2-5; D is unclear. The CDR3 covers 11 residues. Germline CDR1 reads MNHEY; CDR2 reads SMNVEV (reference sequence). V lost 6 bases and J 5 bases, leaving 7 bases between the germline ends. As DNA, the CDR3 is TGTGCCAGCAGAAGAGCGGAGACCCAGTACTTC. It codes for CASRRAETQYF.

The rearrangement uses TRBV6-5 and TRBJ1-5, with a possible D match to TRBD1 (5 bases). CDR3 size: 14 residues. Trimming shortened V by 2 bases and J by 6 bases, and 11 bases separated the two germline ends. CDR1 is MNHEY and CDR2 is SVGAGI in the germline V gene. The CDR3 region is CASSYASRVQPQHF. As DNA, the CDR3 is TGTGCCAGCAGTTACGCGAGCAGGGTTCAGCCCCAGCATTTT.

This sequence joins TRBV19 and TRBJ1-1; D unclear. This CDR3 region has 12 residues. The germline V gene encodes CDR1 LNHDA and CDR2 SQIVND (reference sequence). The V and J ends lost 7 bases and 4 bases respectively, with 10 bases between them. CDR3 loop: CASKPASTEAFF. CDR3 sequence (DNA): TGTGCCAGTAAACCCGCGAGCACTGAAGCTTTCTTT.

V gene TRBV5-4 combines with J gene TRBJ2-5, with TRBD1 as a possible D gene (7 bases). CDR1 is SGHNT and CDR2 is YYREEE in the germline V gene (reference sequence). The ends were cut back, 0 bases at V and 7 bases at J, with 16 bases in the middle. The CDR3 sequence is 15 residues long. CDR3 sequence: CASSLETGISGTQYF. The CDR3 DNA sequence: TGTGCCAGCAGCTTGGAGACAGGGATTAGCGGGACCCAGTACTTC.

The chain recombines TRBV4-1 with TRBJ1-5; D unclear. Trimming took 0 bases from V and 5 from J, leaving 11 bases between them. The CDR3 has 15 residues. The germline V gene encodes CDR1 MGHRA and CDR2 YSYEKL. CDR3 sequence: CASSQEESVHQPQHF. As DNA, the CDR3 is TGCGCCAGCAGCCAAGAGGAGTCAGTCCATCAGCCCCAGCATTTT.

The rearrangement joins TRBV6-1 to TRBJ2-4; 9 bases are shared with TRBD1. With V trimmed by 6 bases and J by 0 bases, 3 bases remained unmatched. The CDR3 consists of 15 residues. Germline loops: CDR1 MNHNS, CDR2 SASEGT. CDR3 nucleotide sequence: TGTGCCAGCAGGGGACAGGGACTAGCCAAAAACATTCAGTACTTC. Amino acid sequence: CASRGQGLAKNIQYF.

This sequence joins TRBV19 and TRBJ2-7; TRBD1 aligns across 8 bases. The CDR3 has 16 residues. Germline CDR1 reads LNHDA; CDR2 reads SQIVND (reference sequence). Unmatched junction bases numbered 13, after V lost 6 bases and J lost 3 bases. The CDR3 loop reads CASSPTQGAGDYEQYF. CDR3 nucleotides: TGTGCCAGTAGCCCAACCCAGGGGGCGGGCGACTACGAGCAGTACTTC.

The J gene is TRBJ1-1, the V gene TRBV4-1; 7 bases agree with TRBD1. CDR3 length equals 15 residues. Germline V lookup: CDR1 MGHRA, CDR2 YSYEKL. Trimming removed 4 bases from V and 6 bases from J; junction bases left unmatched: 11. CDR3: CASSPQAGQYPEAFF. The CDR3 bases are TGCGCCAGCAGCCCCCAGGCGGGACAGTATCCTGAAGCTTTCTTT.

The gene calls are TRBV6-6 and TRBJ2-2; tentatively, D is TRBD2 (7 bases). This CDR3 has 16 residues. CDR1 MNHNY and CDR2 SVGAGI come from the germline V gene (reference sequence). The V and J ends lost 5 bases and 4 bases respectively, with 17 bases between them. CDR3 DNA sequence: TGTGCCAGCAGTCGGTACCGGGGGGCGGGCACCGGGGAGCTGTTTTTT. It is translated as CASSRYRGAGTGELFF.

This clone has a single count. This chain joins TRBV5-4 and TRBJ2-7; D is perhaps TRBD2 (6 bases). Trimming removed 5 bases at V and 4 bases at J, with 16 bases between. CDR1 and CDR2 (germline): SGHNT, YYREEE (reference sequence). This CDR3 spans 14 amino acids. The CDR3 DNA follows: TGTGCCAGCAGGGACTACTGGGGAAGGTACGAGCAGTACTTC. Translation: CASRDYWGRYEQYF.

This chain joins TRBV2 and TRBJ2-3, with 10 bases matching TRBD1. The CDR3 totals 16 residues. Unmatched junction bases numbered 10, after V lost 5 bases and J lost 5 bases. The germline CDR1 and CDR2 sequences are SNHLY and FYNNEI. In nucleotides, the CDR3 is TGTGCCAGCAGTAAAGACAGGGGGCGGTTTGGAGATACGCAGTATTTT. Its protein product is CASSKDRGRFGDTQYF. Supplemented by reference TRBV2 and TRBJ2-3, the full variable domain reads EPEVTQTPSHQVTQMGQEVILRCVPISNHLYFYWYRQILGQKVEFLVSFYNNEISEKSEIFDDQFSVERPDGSNFTLKIRSTKLEDSAMYFCASSKDRGRFGDTQYFGPGTRLTVL.

About this clone: Other nucleotide sequences from this sample produce the same CDR3. The chain recombines TRBV2 with TRBJ1-1, with 7 nucleotides matching TRBD1. The V gene end was trimmed by 4 bases and the J gene end by 2 bases; junction bases not matched to a gene: 1. CDR1 and CDR2 from the germline V gene are SNHLY and FYNNEI. The CDR3 consists of 13 residues. This CDR3 reads CASSGQGNTEAFF. In DNA, the CDR3 is TGTGCCAGCAGTGGACAGGGAAACACTGAAGCTTTCTTT. The entire variable domain, with the rest obtained from reference TRBV2 and TRBJ1-1, is as follows: EPEVTQTPSHQVTQMGQEVILRCVPISNHLYFYWYRQILGQKVEFLVSFYNNEISEKSEIFDDQFSVERPDGSNFTLKIRSTKLEDSAMYFCASSGQGNTEAFFGQGTRLTVV.

This chain joins TRBV27 and TRBJ1-5; D unclear. V shed 6 bases and J shed 0 bases, with 18 bases lying between them. Germline V lookup: CDR1 MNHEY, CDR2 SMNVEV (reference sequence). This CDR3 contains 17 residues. The CDR3 DNA follows: TGTGCCAGCAGAGGCTTGGCCGGCGGCTTTAGCAATCAGCCCCAGCATTTT. This translates into CASRGLAGGFSNQPQHF.